This TCR beta chain emerged from a study of cytomegalovirus exposure and HLA in healthy donors. Study-wide points: For most TCR sequences rarity was the rule, although some public TCRs occurred in many donors.

This clone was seen only once. Its target is unknown. Trimming took 4 bases from V and 4 from J; bases not matched to a gene: 12. CDR3 length: 18 residues. The germline V gene has CDR1 SNHLY and CDR2 FYNNEI. The method was immunoSEQ multiplex PCR; TCRdb's version includes in-frame clones alone and lacks a portion of them. Seen here are approximately 170,000 clones, about 82% observed once, and the top ten hold 2% to 2.5%. Specimen: PBMCs. The rearrangement links TRBV2 to TRBJ2-1; the match to TRBD1 covers 11 bases. This sequence originates from a man aged 30-40 years in good health and CMV-seropositive. This chain's CDR3 is CASSGTGGGGGRYNEQFF. DNA of the CDR3: TGTGCCAGCAGTGGGACAGGGGGCGGCGGGGGGCGATACAATGAGCAGTTCTTC.